The 28 T cell receptor beta chains below were found in one sample sequenced in a study of shared T cell receptors in the human thymus. Sequenced by immunoSEQ multiplex PCR; TCRdb stores in-frame clones only, minus some. Among under 700,000 clones listed, 75% to 85% were seen once. These data were likewise used in another study, on human thymus T cells.

The sequenced material came from thymocytes. The receptors stem from a boy in the first two years of life with a congenital heart defect.

The rearrangement links TRBV15 to TRBJ1-1, with a weak D call TRBD1 (6 bases). CDR1 and CDR2 (germline): LNHNV, YYDKDF (reference sequence). The V gene lost 0 bases and the J gene lost 2 bases, with 16 bases spanning the gap. This CDR3 is 17 amino acids long. The CDR3 DNA reads TGTGCCACCAGCAGAGAACGGGACATTCCACTTAACACTGAAGCTTTCTTT. The encoded protein is CATSRERDIPLNTEAFF.

As for this clone: Other DNA sequences in this specimen translate into the identical CDR3. The chain recombines TRBV9 with TRBJ2-3; TRBD2 matches 7 bases. V gave up 2 bases and J gave up 4 bases; unmatched junction bases: 4. The CDR3 contains 14 residues. CDR1 is SGDLS and CDR2 is YYNGEE in the germline V gene. Here the CDR3 DNA reads TGTGCCAGCAGCGTGGGTCTAGCGGCAGATACGCAGTATTTT. Amino acids: CASSVGLAADTQYF.

V usage is TRBV12-5 and J usage is TRBJ2-7; 7 bases line up with TRBD2. Looked up from germline, CDR1 is LGHNT and CDR2 is FRNRAP. This CDR3 contains 16 residues. V shed 0 bases, J shed 5 bases, and the junction held 10 bases outside the gene matches. CDR3 sequence reads: CASGLVRGGARNEQYF. The CDR3 DNA follows: TGTGCTAGTGGTTTGGTACGGGGAGGGGCTCGGAACGAGCAGTACTTC.

This clone has a handful of counts. V usage is TRBV19 and J usage is TRBJ2-7; 8 bases align to TRBD2. The CDR3 has 13 amino acids. Per the germline V gene, CDR1 is LNHDA and CDR2 is SQIVND (reference sequence). With 5 bases clipped from V and 6 bases from J, the junction kept 6 bases outside the gene matches. The CDR3 reads CASSRSGRLEQYF. Written as DNA, the CDR3 is TGTGCCAGTAGTCGAAGCGGGAGACTCGAGCAGTACTTC.

The chain couples TRBV6-4 to TRBJ2-7; TRBD1 agrees at 8 bases. With 5 bases clipped from V and 5 bases from J, the junction kept 8 bases outside the gene matches. Germline CDR1 and CDR2: MRHNA and SNTAGT. The length of the CDR3 is 14 residues. In DNA, the CDR3 is TGTGCCAGCAGTTTGGACAGGGAGGACGACGAGCAGTACTTC. This sequence encodes CASSLDREDDEQYF.

The rearrangement joins TRBV12-5 to TRBJ2-1, with TRBD2 as a possible D gene (5 bases). The CDR3 is made up of 16 amino acids. Germline V gene lookup returns CDR1 LGHNT and CDR2 FRNRAP. The germline V and J ends were trimmed by 2 bases and 8 bases, with 19 bases remaining between them. The DNA of the CDR3 is TGTGCTAGTGGTTTGCCCATCCGCAGTAGCGTCCATGAGCAGTTCTTC. It encodes CASGLPIRSSVHEQFF.

The chain combines TRBV6-5 with TRBJ1-5; tentatively, D is TRBD1 (5 bases). The ends were cut back, 4 bases at V and 7 bases at J, with 17 bases in the middle. This CDR3 has 15 amino acids. Germline-derived CDR1 and CDR2 are MNHEY and SVGAGI. The CDR3 sequence is CASSLGGDGRQPQHF. CDR3 sequence (DNA): TGTGCCAGCAGTTTGGGAGGGGACGGTCGGCAGCCCCAGCATTTT.

The chain has TRBV4-1 and TRBJ1-2, with TRBD1 matching 7 bases. Germline-derived CDR1 and CDR2 are MGHRA and YSYEKL. The V gene end was trimmed by 5 bases and the J gene end by 1 base; junction bases not matched to a gene: 10. The CDR3 extends over 16 amino acids. The CDR3 loop is CASSVPTGTVNYGYTF. The CDR3 DNA sequence: TGCGCCAGCAGCGTACCTACCGGGACAGTTAACTATGGCTACACCTTC.

This clone occurred a few times. V is TRBV30 and J is TRBJ2-1; perhaps TRBD2 as D (6 bases). V lost 5 bases and J lost 8, with 19 bases in between. The CDR3 is made up of 14 amino acids. In germline, CDR1 is GTSNPN, CDR2 SVGIG (reference sequence). As DNA, the CDR3 is TGTGCCTGGGGTCAGCGACTAGAGCGCCATGAGCAGTTCTTC. This translates into CAWGQRLERHEQFF. Complete variable domain (other parts from reference TRBV30 and TRBJ2-1): SQTIHQWPATLVQPVGSPLSLECTVEGTSNPNLYWYRQAAGRGLQLLFYSVGIGQISSEVPQNLSASRPQDRQFILSSKKLLLSDSGFYLCAWGQRLERHEQFFGPGTRLTVL.

The genes are TRBV12-5 and TRBJ2-7, with D possibly matching TRBD1 (6 bases). This CDR3 is 15 amino acids long. Germline V CDR1 and CDR2: LGHNT, FRNRAP. Trimming removed 0 bases from V and 5 bases from J, with 14 bases in between. The CDR3 here is CASGLVRPGDHEQYF. The CDR3 nucleotides read TGTGCTAGTGGTTTGGTACGCCCAGGGGACCACGAGCAGTACTTC.

This clone has more than one count but fewer than ten. V usage is TRBV11-2 and J usage is TRBJ2-1, with TRBD2 identical over 11 bases. The CDR3 is 18 amino acids. Germline V gene sequence: CDR1 SGHAT, CDR2 FQNNGV. V gave up 0 bases and J gave up 4 bases; unmatched junction bases: 8. This chain's CDR3 is CASSLEGGLAGLYNEQFF. CDR3 DNA sequence: TGTGCCAGCAGCTTAGAAGGTGGACTAGCGGGCCTGTACAATGAGCAGTTCTTC.

The chain recombines TRBV7-9 with TRBJ1-1; D unresolved. Trimming stripped 0 bases from V and 1 base from J, with 6 bases between. The CDR3 spans 14 residues. CDR1 SEHNR and CDR2 FQNEAQ come from the germline V gene (reference sequence). This CDR3 is CASSLASKNTEAFF. The CDR3 bases are TGTGCCAGCAGCTTAGCGAGTAAGAACACTGAAGCTTTCTTT.

CDR3 nucleotide sequence: TGTGCCAGCAGTTTGAGACCGTGGCGGGGAGACTATGGCTACACCTTC. Protein: CASSLRPWRGDYGYTF. This sequence joins TRBV27 and TRBJ1-2; unclear D gene. Germline V lookup: CDR1 MNHEY, CDR2 SMNVEV (reference sequence). This CDR3 comprises 16 residues. Trimming took off 3 bases at V and 3 bases at J, with 17 bases between the two ends.

V and J are TRBV5-1 and TRBJ1-4; unclear D gene. Trimming took off 0 bases at V and 0 bases at J, with 9 bases between the two ends. This CDR3 spans 16 amino acids. From germline, CDR1 is SGHRS and CDR2 YFSETQ. The CDR3, as DNA: TGCGCCAGCAGCTTGGAGACGGGAGCAACTAATGAAAAACTGTTTTTT. Translated, it gives CASSLETGATNEKLFF. The full variable domain, its missing parts supplied by reference TRBV5-1 and TRBJ1-4, is KAGVTQTPRYLIKTRGQQVTLSCSPISGHRSVSWYQQTPGQGLQFLFEYFSETQRNKGNFPGRFSGRQFSNSRSEMNVSTLELGDSALYLCASSLETGATNEKLFFGSGTQLSVL.

This chain joins TRBV6-6 and TRBJ2-2; D is unresolved. The CDR3 has 14 residues. V was clipped by 6 bases and J by 1 base, with 9 bases between them. Germline values: CDR1 MNHNY, CDR2 SVGAGI (reference sequence). Here the CDR3 reads CASRRTENTGELFF. For the CDR3, the DNA is TGTGCCAGCAGACGTACTGAGAACACCGGGGAGCTGTTTTTT.

The CDR3 nucleotides are TGTGCCAGCAGCTTACCCCAGATCCACAGCGGTAGCACAGATACGCAGTATTTT. Residues: CASSLPQIHSGSTDTQYF. The V gene is TRBV11-2, the J gene TRBJ2-3, with D possibly being TRBD2 (5 bases). Trimming removed 2 bases from V and 0 bases from J, with 18 bases in between. Germline assignment: CDR1 SGHAT and CDR2 FQNNGV. CDR3 length equals 18 residues.

CDR3 protein: CASSLQGVSTGEQFF. The CDR3 nucleotides read TGTGCCAGTAGTCTACAGGGGGTGAGTACAGGTGAGCAGTTCTTC. The genes are TRBV19 and TRBJ2-1, with 8 bases fitting TRBD1. In germline, CDR1 is LNHDA, CDR2 SQIVND (reference sequence). This CDR3 has 15 residues. Trimming took 5 bases from V and 9 from J; bases not matched to a gene: 12.

In nucleotides, the CDR3 is TGTGCCAGCAGCTTGGTTCCTAGCTCTGGGGCCAACGTCCTGACTTTC. Amino acids: CASSLVPSSGANVLTF. J is TRBJ2-6 and V is TRBV5-6; D unclear. Germline CDR1 reads SGHDT; CDR2 reads YYEEEE. The CDR3 is 16 amino acids. V dropped 0 bases and J dropped 0 bases, with 7 bases sitting between them.

CDR3 bases: TGTGCCATCAGTGAGTCGCCTAGCGGGAATTCCTACAATGAGCAGTTCTTC. Its translation: CAISESPSGNSYNEQFF. The rearrangement links TRBV10-3 to TRBJ2-1; TRBD2 aligns across 9 bases. This CDR3 spans 17 amino acids. Trimming cost V 0 bases and J 1 base; bases outside gene matches: 4. Germline CDR1 ENHRY, CDR2 SYGVKD.

The rearrangement joins TRBV29-1 to TRBJ2-7, with 11 bases matching TRBD2. This CDR3 spans 14 amino acids. CDR1 is SQVTM and CDR2 is ANQGSEA in the germline V gene. The ends lost 2 bases at V and 4 bases at J; junction bases unmatched: 4. CDR3 coding DNA: TGCAGCGTTGAAACTAGCGGGAGTGGGTACGAGCAGTACTTC. Translated, it gives CSVETSGSGYEQYF.

The genes are TRBV25-1 and TRBJ1-2; tentatively, D is TRBD1 (6 bases). The V end lost 1 base, the J end lost 6 bases, and 9 bases lay between the germline ends. Germline CDR1 is MGHDK and CDR2 is SYGVNS. This CDR3 comprises 13 residues. The CDR3 DNA reads as TGTGCCAGCAGTGAATCGGGGGGCCATGGCTACACCTTC. This codes for CASSESGGHGYTF.

The chain is built from TRBV27 and TRBJ1-2; D possibly corresponds to TRBD1 (5 bases). CDR3 length equals 16 residues. Looked up from germline, CDR1 is MNHEY and CDR2 is SMNVEV (reference sequence). Trimming left V 0 bases short and J 0 bases short, with 11 bases between. This chain's CDR3 is CASSLSWGRSNYGYTF. The CDR3 nucleotides are TGTGCCAGCAGTTTATCGTGGGGCAGATCTAACTATGGCTACACCTTC.

The gene calls are TRBV27 and TRBJ2-1, with TRBD2 matching 7 bases. Looked up from germline, CDR1 is MNHEY and CDR2 is SMNVEV (reference sequence). The CDR3 has 20 residues. V lost 5 bases, J lost 8 bases, and 27 bases stayed unmatched. CDR3 amino acids: CASSRLDGLRGLGQKDEQFF. DNA for the CDR3: TGTGCCAGCAGTCGGTTGGATGGGCTAAGAGGACTAGGGCAGAAAGATGAGCAGTTCTTC.

The gene calls are TRBV1 and TRBJ2-5; no check of the table's D call, TRBD2, against the DNA was made. TRBV1 is a documented pseudogene. CDR3 size: 18 residues. CDR3 residues: CTSSQSAGDFELSETQYF. The CDR3 bases are TGCACCAGCAGCCAGTCAGCGGGAGATTTCGAGTTATCAGAGACCCAGTACTTC.

V usage is TRBV5-6 and J usage is TRBJ1-5; 9 bases line up with TRBD1. CDR1 is SGHDT, CDR2 YYEEEE, per germline. This CDR3 spans 14 amino acids. V trimming: 4 bases; J trimming: 9 bases; junction bases outside the gene matches: 8. The CDR3 DNA is TGTGCCAGCAGCAAAGACAGGGGGGTCGTGCCCCAGCATTTT. Encoded protein: CASSKDRGVVPQHF.

The chain joins TRBV29-1 to TRBJ2-7; 7 bases agree with TRBD2. Germline lookup yields CDR1 SQVTM and CDR2 ANQGSEA. The trim removed 5 bases at V and 9 bases at J, leaving 16 bases unmatched. The CDR3 length is 14 residues. The CDR3 is CSVCPPGLELVQYF. CDR3 in DNA: TGCAGCGTTTGCCCCCCCGGACTAGAACTCGTGCAGTACTTC.

The chain uses TRBV5-4 and TRBJ1-1, with D unresolved. Germline loops: CDR1 SGHNT, CDR2 YYREEE (reference sequence). The CDR3 has 12 amino acids. Deletions cut 2 bases from V and 3 bases from J, with 5 bases between. This chain's CDR3 is CASSFRDTEAFF. CDR3 in DNA: TGTGCCAGCAGCTTTCGGGACACTGAAGCTTTCTTT.

The V call is TRBV27, the J call TRBJ2-3, with 10 bases fitting TRBD2. CDR1 and CDR2 from the germline V gene are MNHEY and SMNVEV (reference sequence). The CDR3 covers 16 residues. The ends lost 5 bases at V and 3 bases at J; junction bases unmatched: 8. The CDR3 is CASSLSGRTGTDTQYF. The CDR3 DNA follows: TGTGCCAGCAGTCTTAGCGGGAGGACGGGAACAGATACGCAGTATTTT.